The entry that follows covers one T cell receptor beta chain sequence. What it recognizes is unknown. Germline CDR1 reads SNHLY; CDR2 reads FYNNEI. The CDR3 runs 14 residues. V was cut by 8 bases and J by 7 bases, with 20 bases left in between. The data derive from a study of cytotoxic CD8 clonotypes in ibrutinib-treated CLL. Study context: Recorded responses included approximately 25 partial and 2 complete; following median about 70 months, approximately 14 stayed remitted and roughly 12 progressed. Study-level points and caveats: The public clonotypes identified were infrequent and showed contraction or stability on treatment.

Measured with immunoSEQ multiplex PCR; TCRdb has only the in-frame clones, and not every one. Of approximately 9,000 clones listed, under 85% are singletons. This clonotype was obtained from a human donor with chronic lymphocytic leukemia. Sample: PBMCs, taken before ibrutinib treatment. V and J are TRBV2 and TRBJ2-5; D gene ambiguous. CDR3 nucleotides: TGTGCCAGCCGGGCGTCCTCCTCTCCTGGGACCCAGTACTTC. It specifies CASRASSSPGTQYF.